This TCR beta chain is drawn from a study of blood T cell repertoires in COVID-19. Germline values: CDR1 SGHVS, CDR2 FQNEAQ. The CDR3 covers 13 residues. Trimming took 1 base from V and 6 from J, leaving 7 bases between them. The table came from immunoSEQ multiplex PCR; TCRdb's copy has only in-frame clones and leaves some out. The sample gives roughly 140,000 clones, roughly four fifths of which show up once; approximately 6.5% is in the top ten. This clonotype originated in a human donor in a cohort sampled during active COVID-19. The sequencing input was peripheral blood. The rearrangement uses TRBV7-8 and TRBJ2-1; the D is unclear. The CDR3 sequence is CASSLERGNEQFF. CDR3 nucleotides: TGTGCCAGCAGCTTAGAGAGAGGCAATGAGCAGTTCTTC. Supplemented by reference TRBV7-8 and TRBJ2-1, the full variable domain reads GAGVSQSPRYKVAKRGQDVALRCDPISGHVSLFWYQQALGQGPEFLTYFQNEAQLDKSGLPSDRFFAERPEGSVSTLKIQRTQQEDSAVYLCASSLERGNEQFFGPGTRLTVL.